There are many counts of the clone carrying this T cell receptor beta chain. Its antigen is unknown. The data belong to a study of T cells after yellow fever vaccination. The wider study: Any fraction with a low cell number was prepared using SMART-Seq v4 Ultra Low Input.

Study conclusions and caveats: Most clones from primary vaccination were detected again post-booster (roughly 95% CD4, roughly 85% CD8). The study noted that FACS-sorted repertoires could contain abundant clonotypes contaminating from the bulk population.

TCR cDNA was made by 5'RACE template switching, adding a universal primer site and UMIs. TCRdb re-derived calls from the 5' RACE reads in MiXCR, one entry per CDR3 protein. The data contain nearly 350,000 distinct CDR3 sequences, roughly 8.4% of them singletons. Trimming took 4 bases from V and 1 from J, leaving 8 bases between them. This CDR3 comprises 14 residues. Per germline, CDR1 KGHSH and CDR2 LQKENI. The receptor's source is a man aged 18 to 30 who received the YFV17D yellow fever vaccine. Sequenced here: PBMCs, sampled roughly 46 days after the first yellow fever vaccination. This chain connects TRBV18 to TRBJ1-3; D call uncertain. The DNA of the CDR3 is TGTGCCAGCTCACGTGAGACATCTGGAAACACCATATATTTT. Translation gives CASSRETSGNTIYF.